This T cell receptor (beta chain) emerged from a study of T-cell memory formation after mild COVID-19. About the study: Clusters were largely donor specific. Study-level results: From day 15 to 85, contracting clones were balanced between CD4 and CD8, whereas later expanders leaned toward CD4+.

Trimming left V 5 bases short and J 1 base short, with 12 bases between. Germline V CDR1 and CDR2: MNHEY, SMNVEV (reference sequence). This CDR3 is built from 14 residues. One entry per CDR3 protein results from TCRdb running MiXCR on the 5' RACE reads. This sample carries tens of thousands of distinct CDR3 sequences, 25% of them seen once, and the ten largest clones take around 40%. In the case of this clonotype: As yet, its antigen is unknown.

The receptor comes from a man aged 18 to 35 who had mild COVID-19 (a few samples of this study predate the infection). Cell type and time point are not known. Sequenced input: PBMCs or a T cell subset sorted from them (not recorded which). The rearrangement uses TRBV27 and TRBJ2-7, with D possibly being TRBD1 (5 bases). The CDR3 DNA follows: TGTGCCAGCAGTCCTATTACAGGTTCCTACGAGCAGTACTTC. It encodes CASSPITGSYEQYF.